This T cell receptor (beta chain) was retrieved from a study of blood T cell repertoires in COVID-19. Turning to the study itself: Whether acute or convalescent, the COVID-19 samples came from the United States, Italy and Spain. PBMCs, B-cell-depleted T cells, or T cells were the source of the cDNA or gDNA that made up the material.

V lost 2 bases to trimming and J lost 0 bases; unmatched junction nucleotides: 13. This CDR3 is built from 20 residues. Germline lookup yields CDR1 MGHRA and CDR2 YSYEKL. In the authors' methods: The assay estimated nucleated cells by amplifying reference gene primers. The method was immunoSEQ multiplex PCR; TCRdb's version includes in-frame clones alone and lacks a portion of them. That table is the source of V, J and clone size, and D and trimming were worked out from the DNA. The sample shows more than 60,000 clones, 84% of them seen only once. The gene calls are TRBV4-1 and TRBJ2-6; TRBD2 matches at 7 bases. This clonotype was obtained from a man in his fifties with acute or convalescent COVID-19. The sequencing sample was made of peripheral blood. The CDR3 sequence is CASSQFLAAPRYSGANVLTF. CDR3 in DNA: TGCGCCAGCAGCCAATTCCTAGCGGCGCCAAGATACTCTGGGGCCAACGTCCTGACTTTC.